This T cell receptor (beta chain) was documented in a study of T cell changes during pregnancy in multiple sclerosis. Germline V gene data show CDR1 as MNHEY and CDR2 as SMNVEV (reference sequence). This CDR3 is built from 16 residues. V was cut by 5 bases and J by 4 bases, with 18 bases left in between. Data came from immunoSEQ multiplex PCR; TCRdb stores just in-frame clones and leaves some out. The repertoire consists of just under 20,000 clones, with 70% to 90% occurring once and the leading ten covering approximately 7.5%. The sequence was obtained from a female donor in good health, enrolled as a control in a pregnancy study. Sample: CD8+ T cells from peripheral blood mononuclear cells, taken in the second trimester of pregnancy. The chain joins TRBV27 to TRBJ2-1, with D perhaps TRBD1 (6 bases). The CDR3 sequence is CASSPLDSTGYNEQFF. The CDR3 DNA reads TGTGCCAGCAGTCCCTTGGACAGTACTGGGTACAATGAGCAGTTCTTC.